Below, one T cell receptor beta chain is given with its context. This specimen comes from a study of T-cell reconstitution after alpha-beta-depleted transplantation in children. The authors prepared the TCRbeta library with unique molecular identifiers. From the PCR reads, TCRdb called clonotypes with MiXCR, one entry per CDR3 protein. The sample includes over 550,000 distinct CDR3 sequences, over 9.5% seen only once; the top ten take roughly 3.9%. V was cut by 3 bases and J by 6 bases, with 18 bases left in between. The CDR3 contains 14 residues. Germline lookup yields CDR1 DFQATT and CDR2 SNEGSKA (reference sequence).

The TCR sequence derives from a human donor who donated a stem cell graft to a child with acute myeloid leukemia. The V and J genes are TRBV20-1 and TRBJ2-7; no clear D. The specimen was PBMCs from the stem cell graft donor, collected from the stem cell graft. CDR3 coding DNA: TGCAGTGCTAGGAAGGGTAGATTCCCTTCCGAGCAGTACTTC. Its protein is CSARKGRFPSEQYF.